The 9 T cell receptor beta chains presented below share a single source sample, sequenced in a study of T cells in Graves' hyperthyroidism and ophthalmopathy. Amplification targeted TCR beta CDR3 regions from RNA transcripts. HTBI primers were the set used in a first-round RT-PCR of the TCR CDR3. TCRdb re-analysed the multiplex PCR reads in MiXCR, keeping a single row per CDR3 protein. The sample lists more than 300,000 distinct CDR3 sequences; about 18% were seen once. The specimen sequenced was blood. These receptors were taken from a man between 18 and 35 years old with Graves' ophthalmopathy.

The V gene is TRBV7-9, the J gene TRBJ2-5; TRBD2 is a possible D gene (6 bases). The germline gives CDR1 SEHNR, CDR2 FQNEAQ (reference sequence). The CDR3 length is 14 residues. With 5 bases removed from V and 1 base from J, the gap between germline ends came to 11 bases. The CDR3 loop is CASSRQTSQETQYF. In DNA, the CDR3 is TGTGCCAGCAGCCGTCAGACTAGCCAAGAGACCCAGTACTTC. Using reference TRBV7-9 and TRBJ2-5 for the parts outside the CDR3, the full variable domain is DTGVSQNPRHKITKRGQNVTFRCDPISEHNRLYWYRQTLGQGPEFLTYFQNEAQLEKSRLLSDRFSAERPKGSFSTLEIQRTEQGDSAMYLCASSRQTSQETQYFGPGTRLLVL.

The chain has TRBV20-1 and TRBJ2-3, with TRBD2 matching 9 bases. After removal of 0 bases from V and 8 bases from J, the junction contained 9 bases not matched to a gene. This CDR3 contains 15 residues. Germline assignment: CDR1 DFQATT and CDR2 SNEGSKA (reference sequence). The CDR3 protein is CSARDESTSGGTQYF. The CDR3 region has the DNA TGCAGTGCTAGAGATGAATCGACTAGCGGTGGTACGCAGTATTTT.

This chain joins TRBV9 and TRBJ2-5; D tentatively reads TRBD1 or TRBD2 (6 bases each). CDR1 and CDR2 (germline): SGDLS, YYNGEE. This CDR3 has 14 amino acids. V lost 6 bases to trimming and J lost 0 bases, with 12 bases between them. The CDR3 loop reads CASTPEGDQETQYF. For the CDR3, the DNA is TGTGCCAGCACCCCGGAGGGGGACCAAGAGACCCAGTACTTC.

For the CDR3, the DNA is TGTGCCAGCACCCCCGGCGGTGGAAACACCATATATTTT. Protein product: CASTPGGGNTIYF. The rearrangement uses TRBV12-3 or TRBV12-4 and TRBJ1-3, with unresolved D. V was cut by 7 bases and J by 3 bases, with 10 bases left in between. There are 13 residues in the CDR3.

There are many counts of this clonotype. The chain has TRBV3-1 and TRBJ2-7, with 8 bases that match TRBD2. CDR3 length: 15 amino acids. V lost 4 bases to trimming and J lost 3 bases; unmatched junction nucleotides: 8. Per the germline V gene, CDR1 is LGHDT and CDR2 is YNNKEL (reference sequence). CDR3 sequence: CASSLVIAGFYEQYF. Written as DNA, the CDR3 is TGTGCCAGCAGCCTGGTGATAGCGGGATTCTACGAGCAGTACTTC.

The V call is TRBV18, the J call TRBJ1-6; 7 nucleotides agree with TRBD1. The CDR3 is made up of 14 amino acids. V trimming: 3 bases; J trimming: 7 bases; junction bases outside the gene matches: 3. Germline CDR1 reads KGHSH; CDR2 reads LQKENI. The CDR3 DNA reads TGTGCCAGCTCACCCCCGGGACAGAATTCACCCCTCCACTTT. This encodes CASSPPGQNSPLHF.

This clonotype appeared a few times. The chain recombines TRBV6-1 with TRBJ1-3; TRBD1 matches 7 bases. CDR3 length equals 15 residues. Germline V gene sequence: CDR1 MNHNS, CDR2 SASEGT. Losses at the gene ends were 4 bases for V and 5 bases for J; bases not matched to a gene: 8. DNA of the CDR3: TGTGCCAGCAGTGGACCCGGGACAGCTCGAAACACCATATATTTT. It codes for CASSGPGTARNTIYF.

This clonotype was seen at least ten times. J is TRBJ1-1 and V is TRBV2; a weak D match, TRBD1 (6 bases). V lost 6 bases and J 3 bases, leaving 11 bases between the germline ends. The germline CDR1 and CDR2 sequences are SNHLY and FYNNEI. This CDR3 contains 13 residues. Here the CDR3 DNA reads TGTGCCAGCAGGGAGGGGGGTGACACTGAAGCTTTCTTT. It encodes CASREGGDTEAFF.

V is TRBV14 and J is TRBJ2-1; D perhaps matches TRBD2 (6 bases). CDR1 and CDR2 from the germline V gene are SGHDN and FVKESK. This CDR3 is 16 amino acids long. Trimming removed 4 bases at V and 4 bases at J, with 17 bases between. CDR3: CASSPRRDVSYNEQFF. The CDR3 DNA is TGTGCCAGCAGCCCCAGGAGGGACGTCTCATACAATGAGCAGTTCTTC.